This T cell receptor (beta chain) was documented in a study of cytomegalovirus exposure and HLA in healthy donors. Across the study: About 79 million unique TCRs from HLA-typed donors were held in an early data release.

The PCR made use of 60 Vbeta and 13 Jbeta primers. The data were produced by immunoSEQ multiplex PCR, yet TCRdb's version contains in-frame clones alone and is incomplete. This repertoire shows 150,000 to 200,000 clones, under 80% found once; its top ten account for around 1.3%. Study-wide points: The dataset shows that most TCR sequences were rare, while some public TCRs occurred in many donors. Productive rates of about 87% or about 30% were seen for most TCR beta V segments in an earlier analysis.

This CDR3 region has 12 residues. V dropped 6 bases and J dropped 0 bases, with 6 bases sitting between them. Germline lookup yields CDR1 MNHEY and CDR2 SVGAGI. In this sample, this clone turned up once. Antigen specificity is unknown. This rearrangement joins TRBV6-5 to TRBJ2-7; D gene unclear. The sequencing sample was made of PBMCs. The sequence was collected from a woman aged 30 to 39 in good health and CMV-seronegative. The CDR3 loop reads CASSSPSYEQYF. For the CDR3, the DNA is TGTGCCAGCAGCTCTCCCTCCTACGAGCAGTACTTC.